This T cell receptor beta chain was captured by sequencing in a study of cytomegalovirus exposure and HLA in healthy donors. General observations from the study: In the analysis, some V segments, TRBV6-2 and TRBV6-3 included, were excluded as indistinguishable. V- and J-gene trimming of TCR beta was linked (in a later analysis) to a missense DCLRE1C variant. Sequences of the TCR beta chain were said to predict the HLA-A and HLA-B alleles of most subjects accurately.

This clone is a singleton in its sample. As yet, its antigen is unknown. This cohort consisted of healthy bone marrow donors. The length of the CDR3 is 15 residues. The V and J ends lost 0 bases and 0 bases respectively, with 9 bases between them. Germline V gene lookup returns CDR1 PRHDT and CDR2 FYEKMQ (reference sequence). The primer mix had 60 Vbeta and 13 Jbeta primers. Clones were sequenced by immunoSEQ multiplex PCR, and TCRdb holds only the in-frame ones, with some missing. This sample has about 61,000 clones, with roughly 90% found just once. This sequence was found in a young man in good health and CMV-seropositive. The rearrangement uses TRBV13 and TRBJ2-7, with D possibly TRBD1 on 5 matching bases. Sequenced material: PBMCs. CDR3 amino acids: CASSLGTANSYEQYF. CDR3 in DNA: TGTGCCAGCAGCTTAGGGACAGCCAACTCCTACGAGCAGTACTTC.